This entry features one T cell receptor (beta chain) sequence. Antigen specificity is unknown. Germline assignment: CDR1 SGHVS and CDR2 FNYEAQ. This CDR3 is built from 15 residues. The V and J ends lost 1 base and 2 bases, in that order; junction bases with no gene match: 3. This entry is derived from a study of T cell responses to AZD1222 COVID-19 vaccine. The data were produced by immunoSEQ multiplex PCR, yet TCRdb's version contains in-frame clones alone and is incomplete. The sample yields approximately 150,000 clones, 91% seen once. Study-wide results and caveats: The study found vaccine-associated CD4 TCRs spanning spike, dominant at 160-218 and 743-854.

This sequence joins TRBV7-6 and TRBJ2-5; 8 bases are shared with TRBD1. The receptor was isolated from an adult who received the MenACWY meningococcal vaccine as a control. Source: peripheral blood, taken 28 days after the second dose of the MenACWY control vaccine. CDR3 amino acids: CASSLGDRGQETQYF. The CDR3 region has the DNA TGTGCCAGCAGCTTAGGAGACAGGGGACAAGAGACCCAGTACTTC.